The TCR beta chain described here comes from a study of human T cells and chemical hapten exposure (dated by TCRdb to the early 2020s). About the full investigation: For sensitization, 2% DPC in acetone was applied to a roughly 2 cm by roughly 2 cm area of upper inner arm skin. Libraries were pooled for sequencing, and per-sample TCR yields varied mainly because of small differences in library volumes within the pool. The patient cohort, mostly female, included alopecia areata with under or over 50% scalp involvement, alopecia totalis and alopecia universalis. Blood samples were taken from patients before sensitization (week 0) and at 2, 6 and about 24 weeks after DPC sensitization. Approximately 30 alopecia patients provided blood for TCR sequencing at one to four time points (pre-sensitization, 2, 6 and 24 weeks). This study followed changes in the peripheral blood TCR repertoire in vivo during primary and secondary sensitization of alopecia patients to the hapten diphenylcyclopropenone (DPC). Patch testing was performed on the upper back with Finn chambers containing 0.01% DPC, and the patch tests were scored after 6 days according to International Contact Dermatitis Research Group standards. Patients additionally received weekly therapeutic DPC doses to the scalp throughout the roughly 23-week study period. Results and caveats for the whole study, not just this receptor: After repeated subsampling, changes were observed in the strength of the expansion versus patch-test correlation and in the threshold at which the correlation became significant. Patch test score was positively correlated with the number of PT1 expanded TCRs, with significance at thresholds 8, 16 and 32 but not at 4. All patients had alopecia, a presumed autoimmune disease, so their immune response might differ from that of healthy individuals. Compared with pre-sensitization or healthy control sets, expanded TCRs formed significantly more large CDR3 similarity clusters, which is consistent with antigen-driven responses. No change with DPC sensitization was found in the number of TCRs above 1 in 1000 frequency, and no evidence of global repertoire structure alterations was found.

What this sample's time point label stands for: patch test 1, 2 weeks after DPC sensitization. Interpreted using the paper, the treatment or condition label stands for: therapeutic diphenylcyclopropenone sensitization with weekly scalp DPC. Blood at each patch-test visit was drawn before the patch test was applied. Eligible patients were aged 18 to 70, diagnosed with alopecia, deemed suitable for DPC therapy, and excluded if pregnant. Total RNA was isolated from unfractionated whole blood collected in Tempus Blood RNA tubes. Concerning this clonotype itself: This clone's antigen is unknown. Per-base qualities were not stored, and no clone one base away is much larger.

Trimming takes 0 bases from V and 2 bases from J, and the germline ends sit 10 bases apart. CDR1 LGHNA and CDR2 YSLEER are derived from the germline V gene. From the cysteine through the phenylalanine, the CDR3 covers 15 amino acids. Left in the record is the CDR3 DNA by itself, 45 bases read in frame from the first base. Receptor libraries were prepared by RACE. The data were produced on a NextSeq 500. Library preparation attached unique molecular identifiers to individual cDNA molecules for quantitative, reproducible TCR counting. Each blood RNA sample was used to sequence both TCR alpha and TCR beta chains. The paper's data handling went like this. Samples had a median of approximately 96,000 TCRs, with a range from about 23,224 to 750,000. The Decombinator software suite was used to annotate the V, J and CDR3 of the TCR reads. Every sample was subsampled to the same number of TCRs (28,000) for the PS versus PT1 abundance plots. Expanded TCRs were defined as absent before sensitization and observed at least eight times at the 2-week time point. The raw public reads went through TCRdb reprocessing: fastp at Q25, MiXCR clone calling, in-frame beta chains kept. Each entry is one CDR3 protein sequence, shown with its most common DNA and genes. TCRdb, not the authors, supplied the V and J calls. In this sample the table shows about 340,000 distinct CDR3 sequences, approximately 6.9% of which occur a single time. The top ten constitute more than 7% of the sample.

The chain is made from TRBV4-3 and TRBJ1-1; a tentative D call is TRBD1 (6 bases match). Sequenced material: whole blood, taken in connection with sensitization to the hapten diphenylcyclopropenone (DPC). This receptor was identified in a woman under 30 with alopecia areata. Some clones in this sample may be carry-over from other donors' samples. Here is the DNA: TGCGCCAGCAGCCAAGATCTGGGGGCTAACACTGAAGCTTTCTTT. Its coded protein is CASSQDLGANTEAFF.